This section outlines one TCR beta chain sequence together with its context. The data were taken from a study of blood T cell repertoires in COVID-19. Study information: Acute and convalescent COVID-19 specimens originated in the United States, Italy and Spain.

Repertoires were generated with immunoSEQ multiplex PCR, while TCRdb's copy carries only in-frame clones and drops some. The sample records 130,000 or so clones, around nine tenths being singletons. The junction had 10 bases not matched to a gene; V was cut back by 4 bases and J by 2 bases. The CDR3 length is 17 residues. CDR1 and CDR2 from the germline V gene are SGHDT and YYEEEE. The sequenced material came from peripheral blood. This chain joins TRBV5-6 and TRBJ2-3; 10 bases agree with TRBD2. The source of this sequence is a man aged 65 to 79 with active COVID-19. The CDR3 loop reads CASSRRGLAEHTDTQYF. CDR3 in DNA: TGTGCCAGCAGCCGACGAGGACTAGCGGAGCACACAGATACGCAGTATTTT.